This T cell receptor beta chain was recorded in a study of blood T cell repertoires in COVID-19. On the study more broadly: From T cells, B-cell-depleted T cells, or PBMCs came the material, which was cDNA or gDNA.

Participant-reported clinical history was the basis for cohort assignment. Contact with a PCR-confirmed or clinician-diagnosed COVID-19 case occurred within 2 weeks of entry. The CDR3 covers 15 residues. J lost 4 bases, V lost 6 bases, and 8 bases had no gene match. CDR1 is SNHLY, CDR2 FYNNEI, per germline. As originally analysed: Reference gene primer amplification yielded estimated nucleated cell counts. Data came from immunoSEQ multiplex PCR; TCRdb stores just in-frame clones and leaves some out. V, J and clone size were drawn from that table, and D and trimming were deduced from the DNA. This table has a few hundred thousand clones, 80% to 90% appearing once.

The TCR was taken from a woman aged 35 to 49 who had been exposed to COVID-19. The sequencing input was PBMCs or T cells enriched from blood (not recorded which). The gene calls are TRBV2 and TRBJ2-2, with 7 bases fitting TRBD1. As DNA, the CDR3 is TGTGCCAGCAGCCCCGGCAGGGGGTCCACCGGGGAGCTGTTTTTT. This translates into CASSPGRGSTGELFF. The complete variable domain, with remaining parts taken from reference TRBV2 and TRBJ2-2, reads EPEVTQTPSHQVTQMGQEVILRCVPISNHLYFYWYRQILGQKVEFLVSFYNNEISEKSEIFDDQFSVERPDGSNFTLKIRSTKLEDSAMYFCASSPGRGSTGELFFGEGSRLTVL.